The rows below give T cell receptor beta chains drawn from one sample of a study of control samples from healthy donors and cancer patients. Only in-frame clones appear in the TCRdb table, and some are missing; sequencing was by immunoSEQ multiplex PCR. Of approximately 99,000 clones listed, about 80% were seen once; the top ten hold roughly 6.5%. The specimen sequenced was blood. The receptors originated from a man aged 18 to 29 in good health. CDR3s include the opening cysteine and the closing phenylalanine or tryptophan. D genes are given only for firm matches. Clone sizes are given selectively: once, few, many, or a class where the clone is expanded.

V	J	size	D	length	CDR3	DNA
TRBV12-3/TRBV12-4	TRBJ2-5	NA	TRBD1	13	CASRTGGQETQYF	TGTGCCAGCAGGACAGGGGGCCAAGAGACCCAGTACTTC
TRBV15	TRBJ1-6	NA	TRBD1	16	CATSRGQGEGNSPLHF	TGTGCCACCAGCAGGGGACAGGGAGAGGGTAATTCACCCCTCCACTTT
TRBV7-2	TRBJ2-7	NA	NA	14	CASSLGHSSYEQYF	TGTGCCAGCAGCTTAGGTCACAGCTCCTACGAGCAGTACTTC
TRBV29-1	TRBJ2-5	NA	NA	15	CSVGSEGGLKETQYF	TGCAGCGTTGGAAGCGAAGGTGGGTTGAAGGAGACCCAGTACTTC
TRBV13	TRBJ1-5	NA	NA	14	CASSLGGGNQPQHF	TGTGCCAGCAGCTTAGGAGGGGGCAATCAGCCCCAGCATTTT
TRBV30	TRBJ1-5	NA	NA	12	CAWRDGNQPQHF	TGTGCCTGGAGAGACGGGAATCAGCCCCAGCATTTT
TRBV5-8	TRBJ2-3	once	NA	14	CASIRIAATDTQYF	TGTGCCAGCATACGGATAGCGGCCACAGATACGCAGTATTTT
TRBV5-4	TRBJ1-1	NA	TRBD1	17	CASSLVARQGSNTEAFF	TGTGCCAGCAGCTTGGTGGCCCGACAGGGAAGTAACACTGAAGCTTTCTTT
TRBV25-1	TRBJ1-5	NA	NA	16	CASSAATDDSNQPQHF	TGTGCCAGCAGTGCCGCCACGGACGATAGCAATCAGCCCCAGCATTTT
TRBV19	TRBJ2-2	NA	NA	15	CATQDFLRDTGELFF	TGTGCCACCCAGGACTTTCTTAGGGACACCGGGGAGCTGTTTTTT
TRBV10-3	TRBJ2-1	few	TRBD2	19	CAISDPGLAGGVGVNEQFF	TGTGCCATCAGTGACCCGGGACTAGCGGGGGGCGTGGGGGTGAATGAGCAGTTCTTC
TRBV6-6	TRBJ1-1	NA	TRBD1	15	CASSPPLQGRTEAFF	TGTGCCAGCAGTCCACCATTACAGGGGCGCACTGAAGCTTTCTTT
TRBV6-2/TRBV6-3	TRBJ2-2	once	NA	15	CASSYGALNTGELFF	TGTGCCAGCAGTTACGGTGCCTTGAACACCGGGGAGCTGTTTTTT
TRBV7-9	TRBJ2-3	NA	NA	14	CASSRRTVPDTQYF	TGTGCCAGCAGTAGACGGACGGTACCAGATACGCAGTATTTT
TRBV4-1	TRBJ2-6	once	TRBD2	18	CASSRSAGDPSGANVLTF	TGCGCCAGCAGCCGCTCCGCGGGGGACCCATCTGGGGCCAACGTCCTGACTTTC
TRBV9	TRBJ2-1	NA	TRBD1	16	CASSVGQGGSYNEQFF	TGTGCCAGCAGCGTCGGACAGGGCGGCTCCTACAATGAGCAGTTCTTC
TRBV6-2/TRBV6-3	TRBJ1-2	few	NA	12	CASSESNYGYTF	TGTGCCAGCAGCGAAAGTAACTATGGCTACACCTTC
TRBV6-5	TRBJ2-6	many	NA	15	CASSLSYSGANVLTF	TGTGCCAGCAGCCTTTCCTACTCTGGGGCCAACGTCCTGACTTTC
TRBV6-2/TRBV6-3	TRBJ1-5	NA	NA	13	CASSYLARGPQHF	TGTGCCAGCAGTTACCTAGCCCGGGGACCCCAGCATTTT
TRBV6-5	TRBJ2-7	NA	TRBD1	14	CASMRGTGLYEQYF	TGTGCCAGCATGCGCGGGACAGGGCTATACGAGCAGTACTTC
TRBV28	TRBJ1-5	NA	NA	14	CASSLGGSNQPQHF	TGTGCCAGCAGCCTGGGAGGTAGCAATCAGCCCCAGCATTTT
TRBV28	TRBJ1-2	NA	NA	12	CASSSGRGHYTF	TGTGCCAGCAGTTCCGGTAGGGGCCACTACACCTTC
TRBV19	TRBJ2-3	NA	NA	15	CASSIVGAGTDTQYF	TGTGCCAGTAGTATAGTAGGGGCCGGCACAGATACGCAGTATTTT
TRBV28	TRBJ1-5	NA	NA	15	CASSLLGDRNQPQHF	TGTGCCAGCAGTTTATTGGGGGACCGAAATCAGCCCCAGCATTTT
TRBV4-2	TRBJ1-3	NA	NA	18	CASSQVASQFFSGNTIYF	TGTGCCAGCAGCCAAGTGGCAAGCCAGTTCTTCTCTGGAAACACCATATATTTT
TRBV6-2/TRBV6-3	TRBJ2-3	NA	TRBD2	17	CASSPWLAGASTDTQYF	TGTGCCAGCAGTCCCTGGCTAGCGGGGGCTAGCACAGATACGCAGTATTTT
TRBV6-5	TRBJ2-2	NA	TRBD1	16	CASSYPTGVGTGELFF	TGTGCCAGCAGTTACCCGACAGGGGTGGGCACCGGGGAGCTGTTTTTT
TRBV5-1	TRBJ1-2	NA	TRBD1	16	CASSFSGTGTNYGYTF	TGCGCCAGCAGCTTCAGTGGGACAGGGACAAACTATGGCTACACCTTC
TRBV29-1	TRBJ1-1	NA	TRBD1	15	CSVVGTGDTNTEAFF	TGCAGCGTTGTGGGGACAGGGGACACTAACACTGAAGCTTTCTTT
TRBV5-1	TRBJ2-4	once	TRBD2	18	CASSPYPGGPLAKNIQYF	TGCGCCAGCAGCCCATACCCGGGGGGACCGTTGGCCAAAAACATTCAGTACTTC
TRBV3-1/TRBV3-2	TRBJ1-4	NA	NA	13	CASSLTGGEKLFF	TGTGCCAGCAGCCTGACCGGGGGGGAAAAACTGTTTTTT
TRBV6-5	TRBJ2-7	NA	TRBD1	15	CASSQGTGGAYEQYF	TGTGCCAGCAGCCAAGGGACAGGGGGCGCCTACGAGCAGTACTTC
TRBV6-5	TRBJ2-5	NA	NA	14	CASRVDGSWETQYF	TGTGCCAGCAGGGTAGATGGGTCGTGGGAGACCCAGTACTTC
TRBV6-6	TRBJ1-2	NA	NA	13	CASSYYTGNGYTF	TGTGCCAGCAGTTACTACACAGGGAATGGCTACACCTTC
TRBV5-4	TRBJ2-3	few	NA	14	CASSFRDSTDTQYF	TGTGCCAGCAGCTTCCGGGACAGCACAGATACGCAGTATTTT
TRBV6-2/TRBV6-3	TRBJ2-2	once	NA	16	CASSYSGGPNTGELFF	TGTGCCAGCAGTTACTCGGGGGGGCCGAACACCGGGGAGCTGTTTTTT
TRBV3-1/TRBV3-2	TRBJ2-2	NA	NA	17	CASSQAWAGVDTGELFF	TGTGCCAGCAGCCAAGCTTGGGCAGGGGTGGACACCGGGGAGCTGTTTTTT
TRBV10-2	TRBJ1-2	NA	NA	15	CASSESAGWNYGYTF	TGCGCCAGCAGTGAGTCGGCAGGGTGGAACTATGGCTACACCTTC
TRBV7-9	TRBJ1-2	NA	NA	16	CASSFGSGATNYGYTF	TGTGCCAGCAGTTTTGGTTCAGGTGCTACTAACTATGGCTACACCTTC
TRBV13	TRBJ2-7	NA	TRBD1	14	CASSFGTGVYEQYF	TGTGCCAGCAGCTTTGGGACAGGTGTCTACGAGCAGTACTTC
TRBV6-5	TRBJ1-2	NA	TRBD1	14	CASRPTGGLKGYTF	TGTGCCAGCAGACCGACAGGGGGCTTGAAAGGGTACACCTTC
TRBV2	TRBJ2-5	few	TRBD2	16	CASSAGLAGGQETQYF	TGTGCCAGCAGTGCCGGGCTAGCGGGGGGCCAAGAGACCCAGTACTTC
TRBV5-6	TRBJ2-1	NA	NA	17	CASSLLGAVSSYNEQFF	TGTGCCAGCAGCCTCCTCGGGGCAGTTAGCTCCTACAATGAGCAGTTCTTC
TRBV5-8	TRBJ2-7	NA	TRBD1	15	CASRMNDGTAYEQYF	TGTGCCAGCAGAATGAACGATGGGACAGCCTACGAGCAGTACTTC
TRBV10-2	TRBJ1-2	NA	TRBD1	13	CASSAGTAYGYTF	TGCGCCAGCAGTGCCGGGACAGCCTATGGCTACACCTTC
TRBV6-4	TRBJ2-3	NA	TRBD2	14	CASSVGTSGDTQYF	TGTGCCAGCAGTGTTGGGACTAGCGGAGATACGCAGTATTTT
TRBV6-2/TRBV6-3	TRBJ1-2	NA	NA	14	CASSYRVNGYGYTF	TGTGCCAGCAGTTACAGAGTTAACGGCTATGGCTACACCTTC
TRBV5-1	TRBJ1-2	NA	TRBD1	17	CASSLVFSGTENYGYTF	TGCGCCAGCAGCTTGGTTTTTTCGGGGACAGAAAACTATGGCTACACCTTC
TRBV15	TRBJ1-6	once	NA	13	CATSRESASPLHF	TGTGCCACCAGCAGAGAATCGGCTTCACCCCTCCACTTT
TRBV12-3/TRBV12-4	TRBJ1-2	once	NA	13	CASSTQGGGGYTF	TGTGCCAGCAGTACTCAGGGAGGCGGCGGCTACACCTTC
TRBV10-2	TRBJ2-7	few	NA	12	CASSRQGNEQYF	TGCGCCAGCAGCCGTCAGGGGAACGAGCAGTACTTC
TRBV12-3/TRBV12-4	TRBJ2-5	NA	NA	13	CASTLLGRETQYF	TGTGCCAGCACCCTTCTCGGTAGGGAGACCCAGTACTTC
TRBV6-6	TRBJ1-2	NA	NA	14	CASSYPISDYGYTF	TGTGCCAGCAGTTACCCCATTTCCGACTATGGCTACACCTTC
TRBV7-6	TRBJ2-1	NA	TRBD2	16	CASSPPLAGEYNEQFF	TGTGCCAGCAGTCCCCCTCTAGCGGGGGAGTACAATGAGCAGTTCTTC
TRBV25-1	TRBJ1-1	NA	TRBD1	13	CASSADRRTEAFF	TGTGCCAGCAGTGCGGACAGGCGGACTGAAGCTTTCTTT
TRBV7-6	TRBJ1-2	once	TRBD1	16	CASSLWDRGANYGYTF	TGTGCCAGCAGCTTATGGGACAGGGGAGCTAACTATGGCTACACCTTC
TRBV19	TRBJ2-4	NA	TRBD2	16	CASSPGTSGAKNIQYF	TGTGCCAGTAGTCCCGGGACTAGCGGGGCCAAAAACATTCAGTACTTC
TRBV7-8	TRBJ2-1	few	TRBD2	15	CASSFGGGPYNEQFF	TGTGCCAGCAGCTTCGGGGGGGGGCCCTACAATGAGCAGTTCTTC
TRBV4-2	TRBJ1-2	NA	NA	15	CASSQEQGYLGGYTF	TGTGCCAGCAGCCAAGAGCAGGGGTACCTGGGGGGCTACACCTTC
TRBV2	TRBJ2-1	NA	TRBD2	15	CASSRTSGGAYEQFF	TGTGCCAGCAGTAGGACTAGCGGGGGGGCGTACGAGCAGTTCTTC